The count of the clone carrying this TCR beta chain is one. This entry is derived from a study of T cell responses to AZD1222 COVID-19 vaccine. Profiling relied on immunoSEQ multiplex PCR, and the TCRdb table lists in-frame clones only, not all of them. The repertoire has about 120,000 clones, roughly 90% of them found once; the top ten carry under 9%. The germline gives CDR1 SGHVS, CDR2 FQNEAQ. This CDR3 is built from 13 residues. V lost 6 bases and J 9 bases, leaving 17 bases between the germline ends. The TCR was taken from an adult in good health. The sequences come from peripheral blood, collected on day 0 of AZD1222 vaccination. V gene TRBV7-8 combines with J gene TRBJ1-1, with D maybe TRBD1 (5 bases). The CDR3 DNA reads TGTGCCAGCAGACCTGACGGTGGGGCGAAAGCTTTCTTT. Translation gives CASRPDGGAKAFF.